This paragraph reports one T cell receptor (beta chain). The specificity of this receptor is unknown. No clone much larger than this one lies a single base away; base qualities are absent. These data are taken from a study of shared clonotypes between healthy human individuals (dated by TCRdb to the early 2020s). About the full investigation: Three men and a couple of women, aged 18 to 49 years, made up the cohort. For each donor, three plates each were used for CD4 naive and CD4 memory, two plates were used for CD8 naive, and one plate was used for CD8 memory. To estimate repertoire size and how much clonotypes are shared between individuals, the study performed deep sequencing of blood TCR repertoires from a few healthy adults. To increase sequencing depth and limit assay-specific biases, different laboratories used diverse techniques to prepare libraries and sequence TCR repertoires. Per donor, leukapheresis produced somewhere between about 0.8 and 9.5 billion PBMCs. On the study overall, not on this receptor specifically: Based on pairwise subsampling, the degree of clonotype sharing among donors was expected to be affected by sequencing depth. Because the study included only a small number of donors, the genetic and exposure-history diversity represented was limited. Clonotypes shared by all four sorted-subset donors showed higher generation probabilities than non-shared clonotypes. When a few donors were compared, the shared fraction of clonotypes was around 5% for naive CD4, 3.5% to 4% for naive CD8, more than 2% for memory CD4, and 0.4% for memory CD8. Rarefaction of sorted-subset datasets indicated incomplete sequencing despite the large sequencing depth. Only blood was sampled, and tissue TCR repertoires likely differ from those in blood. Naive subsets generally had larger estimated clonotype richness than memory subsets.

CDR1 is given as LNHNV and CDR2 as YYDKDF, both from the germline V gene (reference sequence). The CDR3 spans 14 residues, from the cysteine through the phenylalanine. Only CDR3 DNA is held: 42 bases, read in frame from base 1. Deletion took 0 bases off V and 9 bases off J, with a span of 12 bases between the germline ends. TCR CDR3 regions were amplified from genomic DNA by multiplex PCR using the deep immunoSEQ assay. Extracted genomic DNA from each cell subset was spread evenly across all wells of several immunoSEQ 96-well plates, with each plate serving as a replicate. For sorted subsets, each replicate PCR was loaded with about 200 ng genomic DNA, equivalent to some 31,000 T cell genomes. Purified libraries were quantified with a Qubit 3.0 fluorometer, sized on a Bioanalyzer 2100, and re-quantified with the KAPA Library Quantification kit. Every immunoSEQ 96-well plate was sequenced on a separate single-read 150-cycle Illumina NextSeq 550 flow cell. The authors' pipeline ran thus. The immunoSEQ output contained only junctional sequences without quality scores, so filtering could not match that applied to full-length reads. To assign V/J genes and CDR3, sequences were annotated using PyIR, a Python wrapper for IgBLAST v1.9, with IMGT germline references. Reads were filtered out if the reads had weak V/J assignments (E-value above 1e-6), no CDR3, stop codons, out-of-frame junctions, or ambiguous translated residues. V3J clonotypes were defined as sequences sharing an identical inferred V gene, J gene, and CDR3 amino acid sequence. To compute the percentage overlap between repertoires, the number of shared unique clonotypes was divided by the size of the smaller repertoire. Three approaches were used to assess repertoire richness: RTK rarefaction, the Chao1 estimator, and Recon v2.1 estimates of unobserved clonotypes. OLGA was used to compute generation probabilities for all TCRbeta clonotypes that the gDNA method yielded from a few donors. In TCRdb, the immuneACCESS table is reduced to in-frame sequences with V and J assigned. These tables do not hold every clone; where another copy was compared, an unresolved V gene accounts for under half, and the others remain unexplained. D and trimming come from the DNA, and the V and J calls and clone size come from that table. The sample has a few hundred thousand clones on record, around 97% of them singletons. The ten largest make up around 0.057% of the sample.

The donors were healthy, HIV-negative adults with no recently reported acute infections or vaccinations. All donors were Caucasian adults living in Nashville, Tennessee, USA. CD4+ T cells were enriched through magnetic negative selection, after which naive cells were positively selected on CD45RA and the remaining negative fraction served as the memory subset. After blood collection by leukapheresis, PBMCs were isolated using Ficoll-Histopaque density gradient centrifugation and then cryopreserved in the vapor phase of liquid nitrogen. Purity and quantity of every magnetically sorted T cell population were checked by analytical flow cytometry. Genomic DNA was isolated from each sorted fraction and quantified by UV absorbance on a Nanodrop 2000c.

The sequence links TRBV15 to TRBJ1-5; a tentative D match to TRBD1 spans 5 bases. The sequencing sample was made of naive CD4+ T cells sorted from blood. The label giving this sample's cell subset or site can be read as: CD45RA+ positively selected. The sequence was obtained from a woman aged 25 to 39 in good health. The DNA reads TGTGCCACCAGCAGAGATGGGTGGGGGAGGCCCCAGCATTTT. This codes for CATSRDGWGRPQHF.